The 27 T cell receptor beta chains given below trace back to one sample, sequenced in a study of blood T cell repertoires in COVID-19. The table came from immunoSEQ multiplex PCR; TCRdb's copy has only in-frame clones and leaves some out. The repertoire consists of 75,000 to 90,000 clones, with under 90% occurring once and the leading ten covering around 12%. The sequencing sample was made of peripheral blood. Receptor source: a woman in her thirties or forties with active or convalescent COVID-19.

The CDR3 loop reads CASSYSPTGLETQYF. The CDR3 DNA follows: TGTGCCAGCAGTTACTCGCCTACAGGGTTAGAGACCCAGTACTTC. The chain has TRBV6-5 and TRBJ2-5; tentative D call: TRBD1 (6 bases). CDR1 is MNHEY and CDR2 is SVGAGI in the germline V gene. The V end lost 0 bases, the J end lost 4 bases, and 12 bases lay between the germline ends. CDR3 length: 15 amino acids.

There are a few counts of this clone. V and J are TRBV5-5 and TRBJ2-2, with TRBD1 matching 8 bases. Germline V CDR1 and CDR2: SGHKS, YYEKEE (reference sequence). V lost 0 bases and J lost 3; bases outside the gene matches: 13. The CDR3 loop spans 19 amino acids. The chain's CDR3 is CASSLARTGRLVDTGELFF. The DNA of the CDR3 is TGTGCCAGCAGCTTGGCTCGGACAGGGAGGTTAGTGGACACCGGGGAGCTGTTTTTT.

The chain couples TRBV5-1 to TRBJ2-5; 12 bases match TRBD1. This CDR3 spans 17 amino acids. V shed 4 bases, J shed 5 bases, and the junction held 12 bases outside the gene matches. Germline loops: CDR1 SGHRS, CDR2 YFSETQ. CDR3 sequence reads: CASSPGRGQGAWETQYF. The DNA of the CDR3 is TGCGCCAGCAGCCCGGGCCGGGGACAGGGGGCGTGGGAGACCCAGTACTTC.

J is TRBJ2-1 and V is TRBV10-2, with 7 bases identical to TRBD2. Trimming took 11 bases from V and 8 from J; bases not matched to a gene: 18. CDR1 WSHSY and CDR2 SAAADI come from the germline V gene. This CDR3 is built from 15 residues. CDR3 amino acids: CAVRYGGRASDEQFF. The CDR3 DNA sequence: TGCGCCGTTAGGTACGGGGGGAGGGCCTCGGATGAGCAGTTCTTC.

CDR3 in amino acids: CASSFQRQETQYF. The CDR3 nucleotides are TGTGCCAGCAGCTTTCAGCGGCAAGAGACCCAGTACTTC. The genes are TRBV5-5 and TRBJ2-5; possible D gene TRBD2, 5 bases. The CDR3 loop spans 13 amino acids. V lost 2 bases and J lost 2, with 7 bases in between. Germline V gene sequence: CDR1 SGHKS, CDR2 YYEKEE (reference sequence).

This CDR3 is CASSLLGQGAEQYF. CDR3 DNA sequence: TGCGCCAGCAGCTTGTTGGGACAGGGGGCCGAGCAGTACTTC. V is TRBV5-1 and J is TRBJ2-7, with 12 bases that match TRBD1. This CDR3 has 14 amino acids. With V trimmed by 1 base and J by 6 bases, 2 bases remained unmatched. The V gene's germline CDR1 is SGHRS and CDR2 YFSETQ.

The chain links TRBV6-6 to TRBJ1-6; no definite D call. Germline CDR1 and CDR2: MNHNY and SVGAGI (reference sequence). Trimming removed 5 bases from V and 9 bases from J, with 8 bases in between. This CDR3 spans 12 amino acids. The CDR3 DNA is TGTGCCAGCAGTACAGCCAGTTCACCCCTCCACTTT. Amino acids: CASSTASSPLHF.

The chain has TRBV7-2 and TRBJ2-5, with 9 nucleotides matching TRBD1. CDR3 length: 14 amino acids. V gave up 1 base and J gave up 5 bases; unmatched junction bases: 2. Germline CDR1 and CDR2: SGHTA and FQGNSA. CDR3 loop: CASSLEQGAETQYF. In DNA form, the CDR3 reads TGTGCCAGCAGCTTAGAACAGGGGGCCGAGACCCAGTACTTC.

This clone came up a few times. The rearrangement joins TRBV28 to TRBJ1-1, with 8 nucleotides matching TRBD1. CDR3 length equals 18 residues. CDR1 and CDR2 from the germline V gene are MDHEN and SYDVKM. J gave up 0 bases and V 5 bases, and 14 bases lay outside the gene matches. The CDR3 DNA sequence: TGTGCCAGCAGTCCCACTCAGGGGGCCGGATATATGAACACTGAAGCTTTCTTT. Translating it yields CASSPTQGAGYMNTEAFF.

The chain links TRBV28 to TRBJ2-3, with D tentatively TRBD2 (5 bases). Germline assignment: CDR1 MDHEN and CDR2 SYDVKM. The length of the CDR3 is 15 residues. V dropped 4 bases and J dropped 4 bases, with 15 bases sitting between them. The CDR3 DNA reads TGTGCCAGCAGTTCGCCTGGACTGCCGGCAGATACGCAGTATTTT. Amino acid sequence: CASSSPGLPADTQYF. Full variable domain (remainder filled in from reference TRBV28 and TRBJ2-3): DVKVTQSSRYLVKRTGEKVFLECVQDMDHENMFWYRQDPGLGLRLIYFSYDVKMKEKGDIPEGYSVSREKKERFSLILESASTNQTSMYLCASSSPGLPADTQYFGPGTRLTVL.

The chain is built from TRBV7-3 and TRBJ2-2, with D possibly being TRBD2 (6 bases). Per the germline V gene, CDR1 is SGHTA and CDR2 is FQGTGA. The CDR3 totals 14 residues. Trimming stripped 2 bases from V and 6 bases from J, with 10 bases between. The DNA for the CDR3 is TGTGCCAGCAGCTTATCTAGCGCCGCCGGGGAGCTGTTTTTT. Its translation is CASSLSSAAGELFF. Using reference TRBV7-3 and TRBJ2-2 for the parts outside the CDR3, the full variable domain is GAGVSQTPSNKVTEKGKYVELRCDPISGHTALYWYRQSLGQGPEFLIYFQGTGAADDSGLPNDRFFAVRPEGSVSTLKIQRTERGDSAVYLCASSLSSAAGELFFGEGSRLTVL.

The chain employs TRBV5-1 and TRBJ1-2; D unclear. The CDR3 totals 13 residues. Per the germline V gene, CDR1 is SGHRS and CDR2 is YFSETQ. V gave up 0 bases and J gave up 3 bases, with 6 bases separating them. The DNA for the CDR3 is TGCGCCAGCAGCTTGGTAGATTACTATGGCTACACCTTC. This gives the protein CASSLVDYYGYTF.

V gene TRBV3-1 (or the pseudogene TRBV3-2) combines with J gene TRBJ2-5, with no clear D. V lost 10 bases, J lost 2 bases, and 5 bases lay in between. CDR3 size: 10 residues. The V gene's germline CDR1 is LGHDT and CDR2 YNNKEL (reference sequence). This CDR3 reads CAIRQETQYF. CDR3 in DNA: TGTGCCATCCGGCAAGAGACCCAGTACTTC.

The chain has TRBV12-3 or TRBV12-4 and TRBJ1-2; D remains unclear. This CDR3 contains 13 residues. Trimming took off 6 bases at V and 3 bases at J, with 11 bases between the two ends. This CDR3 is CASSTVIYYGYTF. The CDR3 DNA reads TGTGCCAGCAGCACAGTGATTTACTATGGCTACACCTTC.

The chain recombines TRBV29-1 with TRBJ1-1, with 7 bases lining up with TRBD1. The germline V gene has CDR1 SQVTM and CDR2 ANQGSEA. J was trimmed by 2 bases and V by 6 bases; bases with no gene match: 6. The CDR3 spans 13 residues. The CDR3 protein is CSVNRGTNTEAFF. CDR3 bases: TGCAGCGTCAACAGGGGCACTAACACTGAAGCTTTCTTT.

V and J are TRBV10-3 and TRBJ2-1; 7 bases map to TRBD2. V lost 10 bases, J lost 0 bases, and 15 bases stayed unmatched. The CDR3 totals 17 residues. CDR1 and CDR2 (germline): ENHRY, SYGVKD. CDR3 sequence reads: CATRGREMGGSYNEQFF. The DNA for the CDR3 is TGTGCCACCCGTGGGCGGGAGATGGGGGGCTCCTACAATGAGCAGTTCTTC.

The chain recombines TRBV7-3 with TRBJ1-1; D is uncertain. Trimming stripped 4 bases from V and 1 base from J, with 7 bases between. The germline V gene has CDR1 SGHTA and CDR2 FQGTGA. The CDR3 loop spans 13 amino acids. The CDR3 bases are TGTGCCAGCAGCTACAGCCCGAACACTGAAGCTTTCTTT. Encoded protein: CASSYSPNTEAFF.

This chain links TRBV4-3 with TRBJ2-3; 7 bases fit TRBD2. Germline trimming cut 6 bases from V and 1 base from J; bases unmatched to any gene: 4. In germline, CDR1 is LGHNA, CDR2 YSLEER. The CDR3 covers 14 residues. The CDR3 here is CASRRTSGTDTQYF. CDR3 nucleotide sequence: TGCGCCAGCAGACGAACTAGCGGCACAGATACGCAGTATTTT.

This chain uses TRBV19 with TRBJ1-3; TRBD1 aligns across 8 bases. Unmatched junction bases numbered 11, after V lost 9 bases and J lost 4 bases. The germline gives CDR1 LNHDA, CDR2 SQIVND (reference sequence). The CDR3 loop spans 15 amino acids. The DNA for the CDR3 is TGTGCCAGCCACCCGCTTGGGACAGGCGGAAACACCATATATTTT. Translating it yields CASHPLGTGGNTIYF.

The gene calls are TRBV6-5 and TRBJ2-5; the match to TRBD2 covers 9 bases. The ends lost 0 bases at V and 4 bases at J; junction bases unmatched: 6. The V gene's germline CDR1 is MNHEY and CDR2 SVGAGI. The CDR3 is 16 residues long. This CDR3 reads CASSYSLAGSGETQYF. The CDR3 DNA reads as TGTGCCAGCAGTTACTCTCTAGCGGGGTCGGGAGAGACCCAGTACTTC.

The rearrangement joins TRBV6-2 or TRBV6-3 to TRBJ2-2; TRBD1 aligns across 8 bases. The length of the CDR3 is 16 residues. In germline, CDR1 is MNHEY, CDR2 SVGEGT. V lost 4 bases to trimming and J lost 0 bases; unmatched junction nucleotides: 4. The CDR3 DNA reads as TGTGCCAGCAGTTCCCAGGGGGCCCCGAACACCGGGGAGCTGTTTTTT. Its protein is CASSSQGAPNTGELFF.

This chain connects TRBV5-6 to TRBJ1-1; D is perhaps TRBD1 (5 bases). The V end lost 0 bases, the J end lost 11 bases, and 14 bases lay between the germline ends. Germline V gene sequence: CDR1 SGHDT, CDR2 YYEEEE. This CDR3 region has 13 residues. The CDR3, as DNA: TGTGCCAGCAGCTTGGGGTACGGGACTGCGGCTTTCTTT. This encodes CASSLGYGTAAFF.

The chain recombines TRBV29-1 with TRBJ2-3, with 9 bases lining up with TRBD1. Germline CDR1 SQVTM, CDR2 ANQGSEA. The CDR3 contains 16 residues. The V and J ends lost 0 bases and 3 bases, in that order; junction bases with no gene match: 7. CDR3 coding DNA: TGCAGCGTTGAAGATATACCGGGACAGGGAACAGATACGCAGTATTTT. Translated: CSVEDIPGQGTDTQYF.

This chain uses TRBV5-1 with TRBJ2-1; D perhaps matches TRBD1 (6 bases). CDR1 SGHRS and CDR2 YFSETQ come from the germline V gene. The CDR3 has 12 amino acids. The V end lost 2 bases, the J end lost 6 bases, and 6 bases lay between the germline ends. CDR3 sequence (DNA): TGCGCCAGCAGCTTACAGGGCAATGAGCAGTTCTTC. It codes for CASSLQGNEQFF.

The chain couples TRBV27 to TRBJ2-1, with TRBD1 identical over 8 bases. The CDR3 is made up of 13 amino acids. The V and J ends lost 6 bases and 10 bases, in that order; junction bases with no gene match: 8. Germline loops: CDR1 MNHEY, CDR2 SMNVEV (reference sequence). CDR3 residues: CASRIQGAGEQFF. The CDR3, as DNA: TGTGCCAGCAGAATTCAGGGGGCTGGGGAGCAGTTCTTC.

The CDR3, as DNA: TGTGCCAGCAGCTTAAGGCCACACCAGGGGGAGACCCAGTACTTC. Encoded protein: CASSLRPHQGETQYF. This chain links TRBV7-9 with TRBJ2-5; the D gene is possibly TRBD1 (6 bases). The V gene lost 2 bases and the J gene lost 5 bases, with 15 bases spanning the gap. CDR3 length: 15 amino acids. Germline-derived CDR1 and CDR2 are SEHNR and FQNEAQ (reference sequence).

This clone has a single count. The chain is built from TRBV15 and TRBJ1-1; a weak D match, TRBD1 (5 bases). Germline assignment: CDR1 LNHNV and CDR2 YYDKDF (reference sequence). This CDR3 is 14 amino acids long. The germline V and J ends were trimmed by 0 bases and 0 bases, with 5 bases remaining between them. The CDR3 DNA reads TGTGCCACCAGCAGAGACAGGGTGAACACTGAAGCTTTCTTT. Its protein product is CATSRDRVNTEAFF.